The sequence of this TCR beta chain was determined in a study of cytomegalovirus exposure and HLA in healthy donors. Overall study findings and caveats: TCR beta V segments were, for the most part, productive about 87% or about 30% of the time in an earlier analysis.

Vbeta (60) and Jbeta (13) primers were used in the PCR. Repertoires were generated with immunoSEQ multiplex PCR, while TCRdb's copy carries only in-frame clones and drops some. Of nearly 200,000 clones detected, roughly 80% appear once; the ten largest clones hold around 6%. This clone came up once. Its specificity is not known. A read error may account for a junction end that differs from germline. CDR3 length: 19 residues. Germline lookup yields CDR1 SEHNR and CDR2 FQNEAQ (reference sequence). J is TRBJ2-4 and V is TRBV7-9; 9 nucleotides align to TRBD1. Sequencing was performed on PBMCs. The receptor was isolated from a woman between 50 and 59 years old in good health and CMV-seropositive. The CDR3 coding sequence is TGTGCCAGCAGCTTCTGGACAGGGGAAGGTTTCAGTACCAAAAACAGTCAGTACTTC. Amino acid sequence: CASSFWTGEGFSTKNSQYF.